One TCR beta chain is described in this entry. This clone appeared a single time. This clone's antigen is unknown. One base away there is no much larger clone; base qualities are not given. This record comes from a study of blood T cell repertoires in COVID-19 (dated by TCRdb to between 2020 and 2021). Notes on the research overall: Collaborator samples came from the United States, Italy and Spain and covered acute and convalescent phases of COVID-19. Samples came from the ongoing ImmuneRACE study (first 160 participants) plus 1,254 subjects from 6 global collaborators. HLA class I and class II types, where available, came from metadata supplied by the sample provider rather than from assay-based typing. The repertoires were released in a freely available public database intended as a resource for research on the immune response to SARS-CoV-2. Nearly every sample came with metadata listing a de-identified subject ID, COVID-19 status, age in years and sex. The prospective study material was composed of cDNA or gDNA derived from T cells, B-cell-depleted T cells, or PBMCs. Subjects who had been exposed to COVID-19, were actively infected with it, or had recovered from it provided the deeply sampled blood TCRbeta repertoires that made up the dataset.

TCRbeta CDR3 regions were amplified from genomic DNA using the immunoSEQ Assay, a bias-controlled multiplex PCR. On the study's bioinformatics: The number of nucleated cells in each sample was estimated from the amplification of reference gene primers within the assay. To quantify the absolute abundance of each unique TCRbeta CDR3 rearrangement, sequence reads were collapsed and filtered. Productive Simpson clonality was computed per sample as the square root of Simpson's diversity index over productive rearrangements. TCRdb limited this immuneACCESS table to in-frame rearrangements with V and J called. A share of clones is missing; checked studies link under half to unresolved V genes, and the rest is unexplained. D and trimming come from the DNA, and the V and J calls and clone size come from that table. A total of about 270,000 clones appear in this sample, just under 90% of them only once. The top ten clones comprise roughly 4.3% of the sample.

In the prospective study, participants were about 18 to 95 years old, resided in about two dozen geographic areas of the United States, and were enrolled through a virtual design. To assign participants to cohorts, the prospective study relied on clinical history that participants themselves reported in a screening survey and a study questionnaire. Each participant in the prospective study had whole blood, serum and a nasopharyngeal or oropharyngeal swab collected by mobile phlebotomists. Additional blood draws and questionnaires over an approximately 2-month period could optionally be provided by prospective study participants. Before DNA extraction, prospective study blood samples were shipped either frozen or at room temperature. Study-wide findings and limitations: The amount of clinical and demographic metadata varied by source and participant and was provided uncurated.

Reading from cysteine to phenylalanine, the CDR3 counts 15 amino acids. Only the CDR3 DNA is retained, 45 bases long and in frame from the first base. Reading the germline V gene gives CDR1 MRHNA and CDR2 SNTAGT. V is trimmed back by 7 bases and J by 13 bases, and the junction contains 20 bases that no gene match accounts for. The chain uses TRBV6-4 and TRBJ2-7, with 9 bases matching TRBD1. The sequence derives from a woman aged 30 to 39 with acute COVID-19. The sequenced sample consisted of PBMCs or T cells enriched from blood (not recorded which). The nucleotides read TGTGCCAGCAAAGCTGGGGACAGGGTTGACCCCGGTGGATACTTC. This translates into CASKAGDRVDPGGYF.